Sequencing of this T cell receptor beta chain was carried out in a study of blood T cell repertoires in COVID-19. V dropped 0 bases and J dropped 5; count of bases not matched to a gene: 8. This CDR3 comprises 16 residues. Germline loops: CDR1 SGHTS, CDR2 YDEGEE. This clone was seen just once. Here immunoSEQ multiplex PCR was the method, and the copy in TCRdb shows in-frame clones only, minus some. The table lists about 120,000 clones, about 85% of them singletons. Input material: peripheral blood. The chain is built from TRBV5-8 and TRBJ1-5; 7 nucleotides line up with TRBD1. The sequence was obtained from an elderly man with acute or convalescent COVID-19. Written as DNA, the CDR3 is TGTGCCAGCAGCTTGGCGTCGGCAGGGGGGCATCAGCCCCAGCATTTT. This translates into CASSLASAGGHQPQHF. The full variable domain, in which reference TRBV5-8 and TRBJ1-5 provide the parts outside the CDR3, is EAGVTQSPTHLIKTRGQQATLRCSPISGHTSVYWYQQALGLGLQFLLWYDEGEERNRGNFPPRFSGRQFPNYSSELNVNALELEDSALYLCASSLASAGGHQPQHFGDGTRLSIL.